A selection of T cell receptor beta chains follows, all from one sample in a study of T cells after yellow fever vaccination. TCRdb recomputed calls from the 5' RACE reads with MiXCR, one row per CDR3 protein. Of about 310,000 distinct CDR3 sequences listed, around 3.6% are singletons. The sequencing used PBMCs, collected on the day of the yellow fever booster vaccination. The receptors shown here come from a man between 18 and 35 years old who received the YFV17D yellow fever vaccine. The CDR3 runs from the conserved cysteine through the conserved F or W. The D gene is left open where the match is weak. Clone size appears in some rows only: once, few, many, or a class for an expanded clone.

DNA: TGTGCCAGCAGCTTAGGAACAGGGATTACGGCGAGCACCGGGGAGCTGTTTTTT
CDR3: CASSLGTGITASTGELFF
V: TRBV7-6
D: -
size: many
J: TRBJ2-2

DNA: TGCGCCAGCAGCCCCCGATTCGGGGCCGAGGATACGCAGTATTTT
CDR3: CASSPRFGAEDTQYF
V: TRBV4-1
D: -
size: -
J: TRBJ2-3

DNA: TGCAGTGCTCTGGAGGATCTAGATACGCAGTATTTT
CDR3: CSALEDLDTQYF
V: TRBV20-1
D: -
size: few
J: TRBJ2-3

DNA: TGTGCCAGCAGCGTAGTGCTTAACTATGGCTACACCTTC
CDR3: CASSVVLNYGYTF
V: TRBV9
D: -
size: many
J: TRBJ1-2

DNA: TGTGCCAGCAGCTCCCCCAGGGAGGGGGCCGTAAATGAGCAGTTCTTC
CDR3: CASSSPREGAVNEQFF
V: TRBV7-8
D: -
size: many
J: TRBJ2-1

DNA: TGCAGTGCTCTAACCGGGACAGGGGGTGGAAATCAGCCCCAGCATTTT
CDR3: CSALTGTGGGNQPQHF
V: TRBV20-1
D: TRBD1
size: -
J: TRBJ1-5

DNA: TGTGCCAGCAGCCCGATGATGGGACAGTTAGGTTCACCCCTCCACTTT
CDR3: CASSPMMGQLGSPLHF
V: TRBV4-2
D: TRBD1
size: few
J: TRBJ1-6

DNA: TGTGCCAGCAGCGCAGGGGGCGGTCAGCCCCAGCATTTT
CDR3: CASSAGGGQPQHF
V: TRBV9
D: TRBD1
size: many
J: TRBJ1-5

DNA: TGTGCCAGTATGGACAGCAATAGCTATGGCTACACCTTC
CDR3: CASMDSNSYGYTF
V: TRBV19
D: -
size: few
J: TRBJ1-2

DNA: TGCAGTGCCTTCCCCCGGGGCCAGGATACGCAGTATTTT
CDR3: CSAFPRGQDTQYF
V: TRBV29-1
D: -
size: -
J: TRBJ2-3

DNA: TGCAGTGCTAGAGATGGATGGTACAATGAGCAGTTCTTC
CDR3: CSARDGWYNEQFF
V: TRBV20-1
D: -
size: -
J: TRBJ2-1

DNA: TGTGCCAGCAGCCGTGAGGACAGGAGTGGATCACCCCTCCACTTT
CDR3: CASSREDRSGSPLHF
V: TRBV5-5
D: TRBD1
size: -
J: TRBJ1-6

DNA: TGTGCCAGCAGCTCGGTTAATTCACCCCTCCACTTT
CDR3: CASSSVNSPLHF
V: TRBV7-2
D: -
size: -
J: TRBJ1-6

DNA: TGCGCCAGCAGCGCCAGGGGGACAGATACGCAGTATTTT
CDR3: CASSARGTDTQYF
V: TRBV5-1
D: TRBD1
size: many
J: TRBJ2-3

DNA: TGTGCCAGCAGTTTACTCAGGGATGAGCAGTACTTC
CDR3: CASSLLRDEQYF
V: TRBV12-3/TRBV12-4
D: -
size: -
J: TRBJ2-7

DNA: TGTGCCAGCAGCCCTGGCCAGGGGGGCGAATCGGGGACTGAAGCTTTCTTT
CDR3: CASSPGQGGESGTEAFF
V: TRBV5-4
D: TRBD1
size: many
J: TRBJ1-1

DNA: TGTGCCAGCTACGGCACTTCTGGACTCACTTCCAGCACAGATACGCAGTATTTT
CDR3: CASYGTSGLTSSTDTQYF
V: TRBV28
D: -
size: -
J: TRBJ2-3

DNA: TGTGCCAGCATCCTGGGAGAGACTAGTATGGGGACCCAGTACTTC
CDR3: CASILGETSMGTQYF
V: TRBV12-3/TRBV12-4
D: -
size: many
J: TRBJ2-5

DNA: TGCGCCAGCAGCCACTTGACAGGGGACGAGCAGTACTTC
CDR3: CASSHLTGDEQYF
V: TRBV4-3
D: TRBD1
size: many
J: TRBJ2-7

DNA: TGTGCCAGCAGCTATGGAGACAGGGGAGGCAATCAGCCCCAGCATTTT
CDR3: CASSYGDRGGNQPQHF
V: TRBV11-2
D: TRBD1
size: many
J: TRBJ1-5

DNA: TGCAGTGCTAGAGGTCTAGCGGGGGTGAACTCCTACAATGAGCAGTTCTTC
CDR3: CSARGLAGVNSYNEQFF
V: TRBV20-1
D: TRBD2
size: many
J: TRBJ2-1

DNA: TGTGCCAGCACGGGGGGCGCGGGCACTGAAGCTTTCTTT
CDR3: CASTGGAGTEAFF
V: TRBV2
D: -
size: few
J: TRBJ1-1

DNA: TGCAGCGGACAGGACAATGAGCAGTTCTTC
CDR3: CSGQDNEQFF
V: TRBV29-1
D: -
size: many
J: TRBJ2-1